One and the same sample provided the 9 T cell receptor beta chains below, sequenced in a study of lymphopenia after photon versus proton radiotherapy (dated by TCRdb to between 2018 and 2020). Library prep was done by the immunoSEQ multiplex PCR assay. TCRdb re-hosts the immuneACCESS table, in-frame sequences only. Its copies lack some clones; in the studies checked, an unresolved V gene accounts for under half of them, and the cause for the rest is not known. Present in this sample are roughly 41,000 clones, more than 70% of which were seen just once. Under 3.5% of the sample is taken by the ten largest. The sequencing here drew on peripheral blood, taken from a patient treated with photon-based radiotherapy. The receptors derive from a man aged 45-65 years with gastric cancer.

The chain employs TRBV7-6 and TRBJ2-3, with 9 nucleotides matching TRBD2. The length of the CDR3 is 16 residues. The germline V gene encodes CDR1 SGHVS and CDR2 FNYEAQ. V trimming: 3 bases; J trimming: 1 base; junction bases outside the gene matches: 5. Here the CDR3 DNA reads TGTGCCAGCAGCTTCCTGACTAGCGGCGGCACAGATACGCAGTATTTT. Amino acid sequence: CASSFLTSGGTDTQYF.

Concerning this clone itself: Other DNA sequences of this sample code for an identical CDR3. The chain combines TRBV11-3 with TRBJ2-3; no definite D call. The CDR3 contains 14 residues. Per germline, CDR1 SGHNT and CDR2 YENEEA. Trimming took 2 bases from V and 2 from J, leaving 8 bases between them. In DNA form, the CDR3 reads TGTGCCAGCAGCTTAACGTCGAACACAGATACGCAGTATTTT. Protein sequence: CASSLTSNTDTQYF.

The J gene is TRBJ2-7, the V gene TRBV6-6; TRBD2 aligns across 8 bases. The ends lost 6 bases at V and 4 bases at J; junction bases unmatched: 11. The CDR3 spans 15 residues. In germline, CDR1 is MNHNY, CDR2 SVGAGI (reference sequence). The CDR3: CASRPGTSHFYEQYF. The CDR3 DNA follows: TGTGCCAGCAGACCCGGGACTAGTCATTTTTACGAGCAGTACTTC.

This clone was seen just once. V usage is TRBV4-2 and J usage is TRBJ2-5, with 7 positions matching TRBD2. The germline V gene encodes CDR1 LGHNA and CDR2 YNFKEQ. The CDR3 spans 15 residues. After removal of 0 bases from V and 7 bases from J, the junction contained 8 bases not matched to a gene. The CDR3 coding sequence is TGTGCCAGCAGCCAAGATAGCGGGTCAGAGTGGACCCAGTACTTC. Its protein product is CASSQDSGSEWTQYF.

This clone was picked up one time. CDR3 DNA sequence: TGTGCCAGCAGCCTACCCGACAGGCTGGTTCACAGGGCCCCATTTTACTATGGCTACACCTTC. As protein: CASSLPDRLVHRAPFYYGYTF. V and J are TRBV12-1 and TRBJ1-2; the table's D call of TRBD1 was not tested on the DNA. TRBV12-1 is a listed pseudogene. The CDR3 contains 21 residues.

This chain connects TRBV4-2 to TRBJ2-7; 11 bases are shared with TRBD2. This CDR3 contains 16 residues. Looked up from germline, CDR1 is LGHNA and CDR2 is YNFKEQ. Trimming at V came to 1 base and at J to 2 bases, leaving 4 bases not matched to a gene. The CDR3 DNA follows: TGTGCCAGCAGCCAAGCGACTAGCGGGACCGCCTACGAGCAGTACTTC. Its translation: CASSQATSGTAYEQYF.

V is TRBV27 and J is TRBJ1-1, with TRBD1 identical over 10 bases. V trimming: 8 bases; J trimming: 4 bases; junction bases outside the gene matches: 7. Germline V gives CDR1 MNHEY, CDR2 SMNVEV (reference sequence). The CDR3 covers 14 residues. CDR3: CASGRQGAATEAFF. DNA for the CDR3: TGTGCCAGCGGAAGACAGGGGGCTGCCACTGAAGCTTTCTTT.

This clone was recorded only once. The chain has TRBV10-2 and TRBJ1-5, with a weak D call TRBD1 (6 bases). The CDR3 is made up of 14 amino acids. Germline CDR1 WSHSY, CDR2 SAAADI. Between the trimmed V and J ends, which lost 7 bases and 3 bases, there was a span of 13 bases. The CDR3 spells CASTEQGINQPQHF. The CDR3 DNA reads TGCGCCAGCACCGAACAGGGAATCAATCAGCCCCAGCATTTT.

The CDR3 here is CASAQGFEGTQYF. The CDR3, as DNA: TGTGCCAGCGCTCAGGGGTTTGAGGGGACCCAGTACTTC. This sequence joins TRBV27 and TRBJ2-5; tentative D call: TRBD1 (6 bases). Germline-derived CDR1 and CDR2 are MNHEY and SMNVEV (reference sequence). The V end was cut by 8 bases, the J end by 7 bases, with 17 bases between. This CDR3 has 13 residues.